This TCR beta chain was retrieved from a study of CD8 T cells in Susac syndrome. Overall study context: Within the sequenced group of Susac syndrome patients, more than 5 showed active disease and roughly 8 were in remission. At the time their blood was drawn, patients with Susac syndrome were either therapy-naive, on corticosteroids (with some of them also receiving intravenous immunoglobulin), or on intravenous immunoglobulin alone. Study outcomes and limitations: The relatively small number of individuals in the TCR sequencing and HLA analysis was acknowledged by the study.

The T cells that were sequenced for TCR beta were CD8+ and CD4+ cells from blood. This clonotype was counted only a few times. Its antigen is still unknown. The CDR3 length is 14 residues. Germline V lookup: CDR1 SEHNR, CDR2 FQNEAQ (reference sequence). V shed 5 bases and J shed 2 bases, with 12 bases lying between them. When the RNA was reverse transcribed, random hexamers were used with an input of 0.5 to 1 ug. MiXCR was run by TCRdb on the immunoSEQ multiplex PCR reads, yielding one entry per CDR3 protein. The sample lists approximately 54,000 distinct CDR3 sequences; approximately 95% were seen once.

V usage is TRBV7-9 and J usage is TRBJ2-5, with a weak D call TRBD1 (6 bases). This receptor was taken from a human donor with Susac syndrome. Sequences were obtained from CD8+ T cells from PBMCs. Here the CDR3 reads CASSPRGQQETQYF. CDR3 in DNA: TGTGCCAGCAGCCCCCGGGGACAACAAGAGACCCAGTACTTC.